Shown below are 7 T cell receptor beta chains from a single sample sequenced in a study of blood T cell repertoires in COVID-19 (dated by TCRdb to 2018 to 2021). The library was prepared using the immunoSEQ multiplex PCR assay. The source is immuneACCESS, and TCRdb retained only in-frame sequences with V and J called. Part of the clones is not carried over; for the studies checked, unresolved V genes explain less than half of this, and the remainder is unexplained. This sample lists around 170,000 clones; around 83% were detected once. The top ten hold around 6.1% of the sample. Sequencing was performed on peripheral blood. These receptors originate from a middle-aged woman with acute or convalescent COVID-19.

The V and J genes are TRBV28 and TRBJ2-7; a weak D match, TRBD1 (6 bases). The V end was cut by 3 bases, the J end by 1 base, with 10 bases between. This CDR3 is 14 amino acids long. In germline, CDR1 is MDHEN, CDR2 SYDVKM. The CDR3 coding sequence is TGTGCCAGCAGTTTCAGGGGCCCGTCCTACGAGCAGTACTTC. Translation gives CASSFRGPSYEQYF.

The chain couples TRBV27 to TRBJ2-1; D uncertain. Germline CDR1 MNHEY, CDR2 SMNVEV (reference sequence). There are 14 residues in the CDR3. The ends were cut back, 0 bases at V and 8 bases at J, with 11 bases in the middle. The chain's CDR3 is CASSLSTYLDEQFF. The CDR3 DNA is TGTGCCAGCAGTTTATCGACTTATTTGGATGAGCAGTTCTTC.

This chain links TRBV6-5 with TRBJ2-5; 13 bases map to TRBD2. This CDR3 comprises 15 residues. The V segment lost 6 bases and the J segment 2 bases; nucleotides outside the gene matches: 3. Germline values: CDR1 MNHEY, CDR2 SVGAGI. The CDR3 DNA is TGTGCCAGCAGATCGACTAGCGGGGGGCAAGAGACCCAGTACTTC. It translates to CASRSTSGGQETQYF.

The rearrangement uses TRBV12-3 or TRBV12-4 and TRBJ1-6, with unresolved D. This CDR3 has 13 amino acids. V lost 6 bases and J lost 4, with 7 bases in between. The CDR3 protein is CASSLNYNSPLHF. DNA of the CDR3: TGTGCCAGCAGCCTTAATTATAATTCACCCCTCCACTTT.

V usage is TRBV6-5 and J usage is TRBJ1-1; tentative D call: TRBD1 (5 bases). This CDR3 is built from 11 residues. CDR1 MNHEY and CDR2 SVGAGI come from the germline V gene. The V end lost 4 bases, the J end lost 7 bases, and 7 bases lay between the germline ends. In DNA, the CDR3 is TGTGCCAGCAGTTCGGGGGGTGAAGCTTTCTTT. Residues: CASSSGGEAFF.

This sequence joins TRBV28 and TRBJ2-5, with 9 bases that match TRBD2. From germline, CDR1 is MDHEN and CDR2 SYDVKM. This CDR3 is 15 amino acids long. V gave up 5 bases and J gave up 5 bases; unmatched junction bases: 9. CDR3 nucleotide sequence: TGTGCCAGCAGTCCGCGGCTAGCGGGAAAGGAGACCCAGTACTTC. Translation gives CASSPRLAGKETQYF.

The chain links TRBV7-9 to TRBJ1-5, with unresolved D. Trimming removed 5 bases from V and 4 bases from J, with 9 bases in between. The germline V gene has CDR1 SEHNR and CDR2 FQNEAQ (reference sequence). The CDR3 loop spans 13 amino acids. The CDR3: CASSITPNQPQHF. The DNA of the CDR3 is TGTGCCAGCAGCATTACACCTAATCAGCCCCAGCATTTT. Full variable domain (missing parts from reference TRBV7-9 and TRBJ1-5): DTGVSQNPRHKITKRGQNVTFRCDPISEHNRLYWYRQTLGQGPEFLTYFQNEAQLEKSRLLSDRFSAERPKGSFSTLEIQRTEQGDSAMYLCASSITPNQPQHFGDGTRLSIL.